This T cell receptor (beta chain) stems from a study of shared clonotypes between healthy human individuals. Overall study context: A couple of women and three men aged 18 to 49 served as donors.

The protocol was immunoSEQ multiplex PCR, while the TCRdb copy is restricted to in-frame clones and leaves out a portion. The sample carries almost 700,000 clones, about 90% recorded once. Regarding the study as a whole: Several donors showed sharing of about 5.5% of naive CD4 clonotypes. Generally, estimated richness proved larger in naive subsets than it did in memory subsets.

The CDR3 is 15 residues long. Trimming took 4 bases from V and 0 from J, leaving 13 bases between them. The germline gives CDR1 SGHKS, CDR2 YYEKEE (reference sequence). Positively selected for CCR7, the CD45RO-negative cells used as naive CD8 cells excluded terminally differentiated effector memory CD45RA+ cells. Comment on this clone: The antigen remains undetermined.

The receptor comes from a man younger than 45 in good health. The V gene is TRBV5-5, the J gene TRBJ1-2, with no clear D. The sequencing sample was made of naive CD8+ T cells sorted from blood. CDR3 residues: CASSPLLSANYGYTF. CDR3 coding DNA: TGTGCCAGCAGCCCTTTGCTATCAGCTAACTATGGCTACACCTTC.